This TCR beta chain was captured by sequencing in a study of control samples from healthy donors and cancer patients. This clone was seen just once. Assay used: immunoSEQ multiplex PCR; TCRdb lists only in-frame clones, some missing. The repertoire holds about 120,000 clones, 80% to 90% seen once, with 40% in the top ten. Germline trimming cut 4 bases from V and 3 bases from J; bases unmatched to any gene: 8. CDR1 is MNHEY and CDR2 is SVGEGT in the germline V gene. The CDR3 has 15 residues. The chain recombines TRBV6-2 or TRBV6-3 with TRBJ1-1; 7 nucleotides align to TRBD1. Sample: blood. This sequence was found in a man between 45 and 60 years old in good health. The CDR3 nucleotides are TGTGCCAGCAGTTGGTGGACAGGAGGGCACACTGAAGCTTTCTTT. Residues: CASSWWTGGHTEAFF.